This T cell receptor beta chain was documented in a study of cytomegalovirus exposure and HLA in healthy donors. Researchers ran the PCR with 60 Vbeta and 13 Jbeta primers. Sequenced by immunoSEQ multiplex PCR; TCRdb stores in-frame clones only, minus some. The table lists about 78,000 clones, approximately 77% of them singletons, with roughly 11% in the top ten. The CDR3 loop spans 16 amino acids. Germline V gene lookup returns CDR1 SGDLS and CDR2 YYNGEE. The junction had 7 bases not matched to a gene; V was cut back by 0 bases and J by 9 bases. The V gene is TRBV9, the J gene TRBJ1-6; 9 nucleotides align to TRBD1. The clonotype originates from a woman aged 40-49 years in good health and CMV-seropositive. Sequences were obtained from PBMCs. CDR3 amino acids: CASSVEGGQGTSPLHF. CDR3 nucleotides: TGTGCCAGCAGCGTAGAGGGGGGACAGGGTACTTCACCCCTCCACTTT.